The 25 T cell receptor beta chains presented below share a single source sample, sequenced in a study of neoadjuvant anti-PD-1 for oral cavity cancer. TCRdb's table, derived via immunoSEQ multiplex PCR, lists solely in-frame clones and lacks some. Of more than 7,000 clones listed, over 50% are singletons. The specimen was tumor tissue, collected before nivolumab (anti-PD-1) treatment. These receptors all come from a person between 35 and 79 years old with oral cavity squamous cell carcinoma.

The chain links TRBV7-2 to TRBJ2-1, with D perhaps TRBD2 (7 bases). The V gene lost 4 bases and the J gene lost 7 bases, with 20 bases spanning the gap. The CDR3 runs 16 residues. Germline lookup yields CDR1 SGHTA and CDR2 FQGNSA. The CDR3 DNA follows: TGTGCCAGCAGCTCGAAGGGGGGGGAGTGGGGAAATGAGCAGTTCTTC. Its protein is CASSSKGGEWGNEQFF.

The chain employs TRBV7-9 and TRBJ1-2; 9 nucleotides align to TRBD1. The trim removed 5 bases at V and 3 bases at J, leaving 7 bases unmatched. The germline V gene encodes CDR1 SEHNR and CDR2 FQNEAQ (reference sequence). The length of the CDR3 is 15 residues. CDR3 bases: TGTGCCAGCAGCATGACAGGGGGGAAAGACTATGGCTACACCTTC. Amino acid sequence: CASSMTGGKDYGYTF. Full variable domain (remainder filled in from reference TRBV7-9 and TRBJ1-2): DTGVSQNPRHKITKRGQNVTFRCDPISEHNRLYWYRQTLGQGPEFLTYFQNEAQLEKSRLLSDRFSAERPKGSFSTLEIQRTEQGDSAMYLCASSMTGGKDYGYTFGSGTRLTVV.

CDR3 nucleotides: TGTGCCAGCAGCTCTGGGTCACAGCAGTACTTC. Translating it yields CASSSGSQQYF. The J gene is TRBJ2-7, the V gene TRBV7-9, with D unresolved. The germline V gene encodes CDR1 SEHNR and CDR2 FQNEAQ (reference sequence). V was cut by 4 bases and J by 8 bases, with 9 bases left in between. The CDR3 consists of 11 residues.

The gene calls are TRBV29-1 and TRBJ2-7; TRBD1 matches 10 bases. This CDR3 region has 15 residues. With 4 bases clipped from V and 2 bases from J, the junction kept 8 bases outside the gene matches. The germline V gene has CDR1 SQVTM and CDR2 ANQGSEA. CDR3 loop: CSVGGTGAGTYEQYF. As DNA, the CDR3 is TGCAGCGTTGGCGGGACAGGGGCTGGGACCTACGAGCAGTACTTC.

The chain joins TRBV27 to TRBJ1-2, with 9 bases fitting TRBD1. Trimming cost V 4 bases and J 6 bases; bases outside gene matches: 12. The CDR3 runs 16 residues. The germline CDR1 and CDR2 sequences are MNHEY and SMNVEV (reference sequence). The CDR3: CASSYQGTGKPHGYTF. The CDR3 nucleotides are TGTGCCAGCAGTTACCAGGGGACAGGGAAGCCTCATGGCTACACCTTC.

The chain's CDR3 is CASTLGRGATEAFF. Written as DNA, the CDR3 is TGCGCCAGCACCCTTGGCCGGGGCGCCACTGAAGCTTTCTTT. V and J are TRBV5-1 and TRBJ1-1, with D tentatively TRBD1 (5 bases). The CDR3 covers 14 residues. Germline loops: CDR1 SGHRS, CDR2 YFSETQ. V shed 6 bases and J shed 4 bases, with 16 bases lying between them. Combining the CDR3 with reference TRBV5-1 and TRBJ1-1 gives the whole variable domain KAGVTQTPRYLIKTRGQQVTLSCSPISGHRSVSWYQQTPGQGLQFLFEYFSETQRNKGNFPGRFSGRQFSNSRSEMNVSTLELGDSALYLCASTLGRGATEAFFGQGTRLTVV.

This clone was counted between two and nine times. The chain has TRBV6-1 and TRBJ2-7; 9 positions match TRBD1. The CDR3 totals 15 residues. V was clipped by 2 bases and J by 3 bases; unmatched bases: 5. Per the germline V gene, CDR1 is MNHNS and CDR2 is SASEGT. Here the CDR3 DNA reads TGTGCCAGCAGTGAAATGGACAGGGGATTCTACGAGCAGTACTTC. Amino acid sequence: CASSEMDRGFYEQYF.

This chain uses TRBV4-1 with TRBJ1-1; TRBD1 aligns across 10 bases. The CDR3 contains 17 residues. V lost 4 bases and J lost 1; bases outside the gene matches: 9. From germline, CDR1 is MGHRA and CDR2 YSYEKL. The CDR3 nucleotides read TGCGCCAGCAGCCCCATACGACAGGGGGCACAGAACACTGAAGCTTTCTTT. Encoded protein: CASSPIRQGAQNTEAFF.

The chain joins TRBV18 to TRBJ2-1, with TRBD2 matching 14 bases. The J segment lost 4 bases and the V segment lost 6 bases, leaving 5 bases of the junction unmatched. This CDR3 is 16 amino acids long. Per germline, CDR1 KGHSH and CDR2 LQKENI. The CDR3: CASSPGLAGGYNEQFF. The DNA of the CDR3 is TGTGCCAGCTCTCCCGGACTAGCGGGAGGTTACAATGAGCAGTTCTTC.

As DNA, the CDR3 is TGCGCCAGCAGCTTGTCTCCTACTAGCACAGATACGCAGTATTTT. Translation gives CASSLSPTSTDTQYF. V gene TRBV5-1 combines with J gene TRBJ2-3; D not certain. Germline V gene lookup returns CDR1 SGHRS and CDR2 YFSETQ. The length of the CDR3 is 15 residues. V lost 1 base and J 0 bases, leaving 9 bases between the germline ends.

The gene calls are TRBV28 and TRBJ2-7; weak D call: TRBD1 (6 bases). The germline V gene has CDR1 MDHEN and CDR2 SYDVKM. The CDR3 contains 15 residues. V lost 4 bases to trimming and J lost 3 bases, with 16 bases between them. The CDR3 region is CASSSRGSPVYEQYF. The CDR3 region has the DNA TGTGCCAGCAGTTCTAGGGGGAGCCCAGTCTACGAGCAGTACTTC.

The rearrangement uses TRBV28 and TRBJ1-2; maybe TRBD1 (5 bases). Germline loops: CDR1 MDHEN, CDR2 SYDVKM. The CDR3 totals 12 residues. V shed 8 bases and J shed 7 bases, with 14 bases lying between them. For the CDR3, the DNA is TGTGCCAGCGGGGCAGGAAAAAGTGGCTACACCTTC. Translation gives CASGAGKSGYTF.

This clone showed up just a few times. The gene calls are TRBV19 and TRBJ2-3; maybe TRBD2 (6 bases). The CDR3 is 19 amino acids. Germline V gene data show CDR1 as LNHDA and CDR2 as SQIVND (reference sequence). Trimming left V 3 bases short and J 2 bases short, with 24 bases between. The CDR3 sequence: CASSIAGLGLRPLTDTQYF. CDR3 coding DNA: TGTGCCAGTAGTATTGCAGGGCTGGGACTTAGGCCCCTCACAGATACGCAGTATTTT.

The V call is TRBV29-1, the J call TRBJ2-1; 12 bases match TRBD2. This CDR3 region has 15 residues. Trimming at V came to 7 bases and at J to 0 bases, leaving 4 bases not matched to a gene. Germline assignment: CDR1 SQVTM and CDR2 ANQGSEA. CDR3 sequence reads: CSALTSGSSYNEQFF. In DNA form, the CDR3 reads TGCAGCGCCTTGACTAGCGGGAGCTCCTACAATGAGCAGTTCTTC.

This chain uses TRBV15 with TRBJ2-3; perhaps TRBD1 as D (5 bases). The V gene lost 8 bases and the J gene lost 3 bases, with 12 bases spanning the gap. This CDR3 comprises 13 residues. Looked up from germline, CDR1 is LNHNV and CDR2 is YYDKDF (reference sequence). CDR3 loop: CATLSQGTDTQYF. Here the CDR3 DNA reads TGTGCCACCCTCTCCCAGGGAACAGATACGCAGTATTTT.

This rearrangement joins TRBV6-4 to TRBJ2-2, with unresolved D. Trimming shortened V by 2 bases and J by 7 bases, and 8 bases separated the two germline ends. The CDR3 is 13 amino acids. The germline V gene has CDR1 MRHNA and CDR2 SNTAGT. The CDR3 region has the DNA TGTGCCAGCAGTGACCAGTTTGGCGGGGAGCTGTTTTTT. Translating gives CASSDQFGGELFF.

This clone appeared a few times. J is TRBJ2-7 and V is TRBV1; the D call TRBD1 from the table was never checked on the DNA. TRBV1 is classified as a pseudogene. The CDR3 extends over 14 amino acids. The CDR3 bases are TGCACCAGCAGCCATAGTCAGGGTTCCTACGAGCAGTACTTC. Protein: CTSSHSQGSYEQYF.

This clone occurred a few times. This sequence joins TRBV5-1 and TRBJ2-1; 11 nucleotides align to TRBD2. In germline, CDR1 is SGHRS, CDR2 YFSETQ. CDR3 length equals 16 residues. J lost 4 bases, V lost 0 bases, and 3 bases had no gene match. The CDR3 region has the DNA TGCGCCAGCAGCTTGGAACTAGCGGGGGCATACAATGAGCAGTTCTTC. Protein product: CASSLELAGAYNEQFF. The full variable domain, in which reference TRBV5-1 and TRBJ2-1 provide the parts outside the CDR3, is KAGVTQTPRYLIKTRGQQVTLSCSPISGHRSVSWYQQTPGQGLQFLFEYFSETQRNKGNFPGRFSGRQFSNSRSEMNVSTLELGDSALYLCASSLELAGAYNEQFFGPGTRLTVL.

The V and J genes are TRBV7-3 and TRBJ1-1; D is unresolved. CDR3 length: 14 amino acids. Germline V CDR1 and CDR2: SGHTA, FQGTGA. V shed 2 bases and J shed 5 bases, with 12 bases lying between them. CDR3 region: CASSLLPMGTEAFF. In DNA form, the CDR3 reads TGTGCCAGCAGCTTACTACCGATGGGTACTGAAGCTTTCTTT.

The chain has TRBV6-1 and TRBJ2-1; no clear D. Germline CDR1 and CDR2: MNHNS and SASEGT. Trimming removed 4 bases from V and 6 bases from J, with 16 bases in between. The CDR3 is 15 residues long. The CDR3 spells CASSAPSGPSNEQFF. The CDR3 DNA sequence: TGTGCCAGCAGTGCCCCCTCGGGCCCGAGCAATGAGCAGTTCTTC.

In this sample, this clone turned up a few times. This chain links TRBV18 with TRBJ1-1; no definite D call. CDR3 length: 13 amino acids. The germline CDR1 and CDR2 sequences are KGHSH and LQKENI. V lost 3 bases, J lost 6 bases, and 11 bases lay in between. In nucleotides, the CDR3 is TGTGCCAGCTCACCTACTCGAGATGCTGAAGCTTTCTTT. It is translated as CASSPTRDAEAFF.

This clone was detected a few times. The chain employs TRBV5-4 and TRBJ2-1; 13 bases are a match to TRBD2. Germline CDR1 reads SGHNT; CDR2 reads YYREEE (reference sequence). Trimming took 5 bases from V and 4 from J; bases not matched to a gene: 6. This CDR3 has 16 amino acids. The CDR3 DNA follows: TGTGCCAGCAGGCCTGGACTAGCGGGGGAGTACAATGAGCAGTTCTTC. Its protein is CASRPGLAGEYNEQFF.

V is TRBV7-2 and J is TRBJ2-1; TRBD1 matches at 9 bases. With V trimmed by 5 bases and J by 9 bases, 5 bases remained unmatched. Germline V gene lookup returns CDR1 SGHTA and CDR2 FQGNSA. The CDR3 is 13 amino acids. The CDR3: CASSIQGAGEQFF. CDR3 nucleotides: TGTGCCAGCAGCATACAGGGGGCGGGTGAGCAGTTCTTC.

The chain carries TRBV7-3 and TRBJ1-6, with a possible D match to TRBD1 (5 bases). The CDR3 is 12 amino acids. Deletions cut 10 bases from V and 6 bases from J, with 10 bases between. CDR1 and CDR2 (germline): SGHTA, FQGTGA. The CDR3 sequence is CAIQGPNSPLHF. The DNA of the CDR3 is TGTGCCATCCAGGGCCCTAATTCACCCCTCCACTTT.

The chain carries TRBV2 and TRBJ1-5, with 8 bases that match TRBD1. Trimming took 7 bases from V and 6 from J; bases not matched to a gene: 11. Germline V lookup: CDR1 SNHLY, CDR2 FYNNEI. This CDR3 is 15 amino acids long. CDR3 DNA: TGTGCCAGCACCGCCGGGACAGGAGGACGTCAGCCCCAGCATTTT. This gives the protein CASTAGTGGRQPQHF.